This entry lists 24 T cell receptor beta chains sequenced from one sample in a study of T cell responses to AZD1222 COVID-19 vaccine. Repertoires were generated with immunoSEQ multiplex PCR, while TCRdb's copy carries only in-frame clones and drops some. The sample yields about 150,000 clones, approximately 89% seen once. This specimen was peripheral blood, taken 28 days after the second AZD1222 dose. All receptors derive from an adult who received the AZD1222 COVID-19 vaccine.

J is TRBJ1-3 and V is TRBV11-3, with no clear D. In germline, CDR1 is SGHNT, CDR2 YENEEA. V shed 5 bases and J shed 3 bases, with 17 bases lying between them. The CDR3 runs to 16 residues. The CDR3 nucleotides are TGTGCCAGCAGCAACCGCCTAAAGGGATATGGAAACACCATATATTTT. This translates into CASSNRLKGYGNTIYF.

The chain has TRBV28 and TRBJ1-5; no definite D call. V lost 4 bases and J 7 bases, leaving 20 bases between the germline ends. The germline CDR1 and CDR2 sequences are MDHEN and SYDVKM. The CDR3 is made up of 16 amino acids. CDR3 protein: CASSSPLTFSGQPQHF. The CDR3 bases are TGTGCCAGCAGTTCCCCCCTGACCTTTTCGGGACAGCCCCAGCATTTT.

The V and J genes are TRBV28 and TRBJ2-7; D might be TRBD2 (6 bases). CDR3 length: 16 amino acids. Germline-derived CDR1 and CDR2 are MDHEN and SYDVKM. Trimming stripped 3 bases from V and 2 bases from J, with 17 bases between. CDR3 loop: CASSFRKRDFAYEQYF. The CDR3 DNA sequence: TGTGCCAGCAGTTTTCGGAAAAGGGACTTCGCCTACGAGCAGTACTTC. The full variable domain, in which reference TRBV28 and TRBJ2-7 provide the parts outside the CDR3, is DVKVTQSSRYLVKRTGEKVFLECVQDMDHENMFWYRQDPGLGLRLIYFSYDVKMKEKGDIPEGYSVSREKKERFSLILESASTNQTSMYLCASSFRKRDFAYEQYFGPGTRLTVT.

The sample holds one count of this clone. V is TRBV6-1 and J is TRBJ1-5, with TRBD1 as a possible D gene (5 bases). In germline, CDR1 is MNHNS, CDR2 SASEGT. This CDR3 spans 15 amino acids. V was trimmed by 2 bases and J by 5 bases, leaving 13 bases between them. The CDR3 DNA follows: TGTGCCAGCAGTGAAAGGCAGCAGGGTTATCAGCCCCAGCATTTT. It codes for CASSERQQGYQPQHF.

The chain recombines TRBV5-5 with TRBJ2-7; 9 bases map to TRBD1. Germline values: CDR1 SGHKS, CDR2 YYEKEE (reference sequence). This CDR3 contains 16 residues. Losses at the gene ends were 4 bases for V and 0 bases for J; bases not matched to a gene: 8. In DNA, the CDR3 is TGTGCCAGCAGCCCTAATCAGGACAGGGGCTCCTACGAGCAGTACTTC. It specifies CASSPNQDRGSYEQYF. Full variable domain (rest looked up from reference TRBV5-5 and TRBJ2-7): DAGVTQSPTHLIKTRGQQVTLRCSPISGHKSVSWYQQVLGQGPQFIFQYYEKEERGRGNFPDRFSARQFPNYSSELNVNALLLGDSALYLCASSPNQDRGSYEQYFGPGTRLTVT.

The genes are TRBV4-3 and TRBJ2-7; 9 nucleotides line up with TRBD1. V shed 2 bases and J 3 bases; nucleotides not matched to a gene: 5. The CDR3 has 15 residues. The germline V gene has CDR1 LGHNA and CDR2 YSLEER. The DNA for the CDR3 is TGCGCCAGCAGCCAATACCGGGACAGGGACTACGAGCAGTACTTC. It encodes CASSQYRDRDYEQYF.

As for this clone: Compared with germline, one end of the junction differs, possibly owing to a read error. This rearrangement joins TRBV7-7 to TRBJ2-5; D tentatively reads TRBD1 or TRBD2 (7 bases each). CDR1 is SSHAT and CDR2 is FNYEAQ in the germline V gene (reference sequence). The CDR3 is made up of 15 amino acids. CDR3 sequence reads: CASSFQGGAQETQYF. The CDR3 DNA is TGTGCTAGCAGTTTCCAGGGGGGGGCCCAAGAGACCCAGTACTTC.

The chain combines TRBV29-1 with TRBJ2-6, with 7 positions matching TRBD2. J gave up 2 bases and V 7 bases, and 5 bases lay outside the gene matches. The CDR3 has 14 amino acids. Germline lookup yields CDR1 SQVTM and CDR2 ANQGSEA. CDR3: CSASGRAGANVLTF. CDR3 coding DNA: TGCAGCGCCTCAGGGAGGGCTGGGGCCAACGTCCTGACTTTC.

The CDR3 DNA sequence: TGCGCCAGCAGCCCCATTGGGGATTTCCGAGGCGAGCAGTACTTC. This sequence encodes CASSPIGDFRGEQYF. The rearrangement uses TRBV5-1 and TRBJ2-7; no firm D call. The CDR3 is 15 residues long. Trimming took 4 bases from V and 6 from J, leaving 20 bases between them. The V gene's germline CDR1 is SGHRS and CDR2 YFSETQ.

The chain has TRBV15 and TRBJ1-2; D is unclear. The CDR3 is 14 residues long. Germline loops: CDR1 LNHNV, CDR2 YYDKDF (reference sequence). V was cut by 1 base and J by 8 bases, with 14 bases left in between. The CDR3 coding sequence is TGTGCCACCAGCAGAGTGGGGAGTGGTCGGGGCTACACCTTC. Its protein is CATSRVGSGRGYTF.

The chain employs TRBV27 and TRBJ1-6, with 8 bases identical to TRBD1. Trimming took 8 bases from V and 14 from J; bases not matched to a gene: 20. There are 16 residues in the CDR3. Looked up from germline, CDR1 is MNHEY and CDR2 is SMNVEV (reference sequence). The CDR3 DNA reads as TGTGCCAGCGCCCAGGAGGGGACAGGTTGGTTCGGGACCCTCCACTTT. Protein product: CASAQEGTGWFGTLHF.

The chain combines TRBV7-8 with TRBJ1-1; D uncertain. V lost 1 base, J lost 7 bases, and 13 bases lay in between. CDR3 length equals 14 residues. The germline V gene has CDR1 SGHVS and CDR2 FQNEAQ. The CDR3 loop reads CASSLGGARVEAFF. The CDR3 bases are TGTGCCAGCAGCTTAGGGGGAGCACGGGTTGAAGCTTTCTTT.

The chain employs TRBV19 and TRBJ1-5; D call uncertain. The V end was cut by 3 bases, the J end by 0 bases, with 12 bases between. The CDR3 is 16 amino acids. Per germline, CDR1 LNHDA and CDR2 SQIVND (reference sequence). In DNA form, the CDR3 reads TGTGCCAGTAGTATGTTGGCGATTTATAGCAATCAGCCCCAGCATTTT. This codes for CASSMLAIYSNQPQHF.

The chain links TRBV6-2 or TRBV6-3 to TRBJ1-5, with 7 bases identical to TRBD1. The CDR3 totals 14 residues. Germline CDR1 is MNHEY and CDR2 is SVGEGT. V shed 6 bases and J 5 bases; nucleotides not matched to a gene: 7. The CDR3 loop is CASSRDRADQPQHF. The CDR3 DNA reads TGTGCCAGCAGCCGTGACAGGGCCGATCAGCCCCAGCATTTT.

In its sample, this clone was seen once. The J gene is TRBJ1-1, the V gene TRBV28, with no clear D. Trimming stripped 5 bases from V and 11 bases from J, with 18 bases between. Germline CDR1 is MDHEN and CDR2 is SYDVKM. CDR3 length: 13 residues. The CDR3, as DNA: TGTGCCAGCAGTCTACCATCCCGTTCTAGGGCTTTCTTT. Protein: CASSLPSRSRAFF. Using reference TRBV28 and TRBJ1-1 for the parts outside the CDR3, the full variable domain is DVKVTQSSRYLVKRTGEKVFLECVQDMDHENMFWYRQDPGLGLRLIYFSYDVKMKEKGDIPEGYSVSREKKERFSLILESASTNQTSMYLCASSLPSRSRAFFGQGTRLTVV.

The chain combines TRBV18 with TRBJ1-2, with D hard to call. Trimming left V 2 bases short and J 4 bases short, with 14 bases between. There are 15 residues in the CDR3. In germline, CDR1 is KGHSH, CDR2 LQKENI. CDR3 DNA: TGTGCCAGCTCACCAGAAATTGGCCGGCTCTATGGCTACACCTTC. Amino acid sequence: CASSPEIGRLYGYTF.

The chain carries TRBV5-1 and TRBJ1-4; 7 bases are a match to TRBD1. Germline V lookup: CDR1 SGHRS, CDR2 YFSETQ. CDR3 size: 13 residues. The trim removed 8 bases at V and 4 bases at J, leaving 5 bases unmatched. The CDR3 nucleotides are TGCGCCAGTCGGACAGGAGTTAATGAAAAACTGTTTTTT. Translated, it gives CASRTGVNEKLFF.

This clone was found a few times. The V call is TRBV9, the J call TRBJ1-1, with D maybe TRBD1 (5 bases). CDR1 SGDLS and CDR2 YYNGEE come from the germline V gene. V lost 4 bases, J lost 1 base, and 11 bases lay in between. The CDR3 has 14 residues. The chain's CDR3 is CASSRSQGNTEAFF. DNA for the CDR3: TGTGCCAGCAGCCGATCCCAGGGGAACACTGAAGCTTTCTTT.

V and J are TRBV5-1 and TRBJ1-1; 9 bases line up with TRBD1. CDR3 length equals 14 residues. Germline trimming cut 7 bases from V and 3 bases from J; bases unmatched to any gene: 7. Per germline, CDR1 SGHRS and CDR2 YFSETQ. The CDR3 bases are TGCGCCAGCTTCCGGGACAGGGTCCACACTGAAGCTTTCTTT. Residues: CASFRDRVHTEAFF.

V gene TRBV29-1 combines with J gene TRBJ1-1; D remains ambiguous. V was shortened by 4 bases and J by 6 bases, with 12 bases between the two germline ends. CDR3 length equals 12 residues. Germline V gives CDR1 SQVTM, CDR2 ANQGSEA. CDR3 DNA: TGCAGCGTTGCGCCGGGCAACCCTGAAGCTTTCTTT. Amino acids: CSVAPGNPEAFF.

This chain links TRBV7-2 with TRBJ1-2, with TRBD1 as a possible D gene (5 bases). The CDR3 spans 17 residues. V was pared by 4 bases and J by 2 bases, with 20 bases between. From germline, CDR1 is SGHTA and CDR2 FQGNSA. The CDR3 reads CASSSIVWGEFNYGYTF. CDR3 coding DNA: TGTGCCAGCAGCTCCATAGTCTGGGGGGAATTCAACTATGGCTACACCTTC.

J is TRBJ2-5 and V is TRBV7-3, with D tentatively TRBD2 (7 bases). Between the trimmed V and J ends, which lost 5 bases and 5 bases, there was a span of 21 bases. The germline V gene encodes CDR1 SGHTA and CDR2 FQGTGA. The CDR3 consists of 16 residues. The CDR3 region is CASSPTFGGGAETQYF. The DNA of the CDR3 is TGTGCCAGCAGCCCAACCTTTGGCGGGGGCGCGGAGACCCAGTACTTC.

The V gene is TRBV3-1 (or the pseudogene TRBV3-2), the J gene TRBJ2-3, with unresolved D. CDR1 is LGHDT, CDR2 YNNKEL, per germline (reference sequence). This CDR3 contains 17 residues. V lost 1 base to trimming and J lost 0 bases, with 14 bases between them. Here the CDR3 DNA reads TGTGCCAGCAGCCAAGCCGTTGTACGTTCTAGCACAGATACGCAGTATTTT. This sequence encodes CASSQAVVRSSTDTQYF.

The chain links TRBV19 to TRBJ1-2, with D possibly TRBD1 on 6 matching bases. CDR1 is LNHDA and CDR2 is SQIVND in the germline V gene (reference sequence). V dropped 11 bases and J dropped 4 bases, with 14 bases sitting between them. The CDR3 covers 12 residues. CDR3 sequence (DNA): TGTGCCTGCCGCGCAGGGGCCTATGGCTACACCTTC. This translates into CACRAGAYGYTF.